These T cell receptor beta chains were read from a single sample in a study of molecular identifiers for immune sequencing clone quantification. From the PCR reads, TCRdb called clonotypes with MiXCR, one entry per CDR3 protein. Of 88,000 or so distinct CDR3 sequences in the sample, roughly 21% were seen once. Sequencing was carried out using naive CD8+ T cells from blood, with Jurkat cell RNA spiked in. Receptor source: a human donor in good health. Some libraries in this study had Jurkat cell RNA spiked in. The CDR3 runs from the conserved cysteine through the conserved F or W. The D gene is left open where the match is weak. Rows may omit the clone size; those that give it use once, few, many or a size class.

cdr3_length,v_call,j_call,d_call,clone_size,cdr3_aa,cdr3_nt
14,TRBV6-5,TRBJ2-6,-,many,CASSQNSGANVLTF,TGTGCCAGCAGTCAGAACTCTGGGGCCAACGTCCTGACTTTC
15,TRBV6-5,TRBJ2-5,TRBD2,many,CASSRTSGGGETQYF,TGTGCCAGCAGTAGGACTAGCGGGGGAGGAGAGACCCAGTACTTC
13,TRBV29-1,TRBJ2-7,TRBD1,-,CSVGGEASVEQYF,TGCAGCGTAGGGGGCGAAGCGTCGGTTGAGCAGTACTTC
13,TRBV6-5,TRBJ2-7,-,-,CASRDIEAYEQYF,TGTGCCAGCAGAGACATTGAAGCCTACGAGCAGTACTTC
14,TRBV25-1,TRBJ1-1,TRBD1,many,CASSDGRGITEAFF,TGTGCCAGCAGTGATGGCAGGGGGATCACTGAAGCTTTCTTT
14,TRBV4-1,TRBJ2-7,-,many,CASSQDWGNYEQYF,TGCGCCAGCAGCCAAGATTGGGGGAACTACGAGCAGTACTTC
16,TRBV12-5,TRBJ1-4,-,-,CASGLDTTTTNEKLFF,TGTGCTAGTGGTTTGGACACGACAACAACTAATGAAAAACTGTTTTTT
12,TRBV12-3/TRBV12-4,TRBJ2-3,-,many,CASRQGSDTQYF,TGTGCCTCACGGCAGGGGTCAGATACGCAGTATTTT
15,TRBV19,TRBJ2-3,-,many,CASSIDSGYTDTQYF,TGTGCCAGTAGTATAGATTCCGGATACACAGATACGCAGTATTTT
15,TRBV4-2,TRBJ2-2,-,few,CASSQDFFTTGELFF,TGTGCCAGCAGCCAAGATTTTTTTACGACCGGGGAGCTGTTTTTT
16,TRBV27,TRBJ2-1,TRBD2,-,CASSYLGGVSYNEQFF,TGTGCCAGCAGTTACCTCGGGGGGGTTTCCTACAATGAGCAGTTCTTC
15,TRBV5-3,TRBJ2-7,TRBD2,-,CAGSQQGGGAYEQYF,TGTGCCGGCAGCCAACAGGGCGGGGGGGCCTACGAGCAGTACTTC
13,TRBV19,TRBJ1-5,-,-,CASSLQNNQPQHF,TGTGCCAGTAGTCTCCAGAATAATCAGCCCCAGCATTTT
13,TRBV27,TRBJ2-7,-,-,CASRIGGSYEQYF,TGTGCCAGCAGGATAGGGGGGTCCTACGAGCAGTACTTC
16,TRBV11-2,TRBJ2-3,-,many,CASSHGVFGSTDTQYF,TGTGCCAGCAGCCACGGGGTATTCGGGTCGACAGATACGCAGTATTTT
15,TRBV5-8,TRBJ2-7,-,-,CASSPEVRGQDEQYF,TGTGCCAGCAGCCCAGAGGTCAGGGGCCAGGACGAGCAGTACTTC